These 14 T cell receptor beta chains came from one sample sequenced in a study of T-cell reconstitution after alpha-beta-depleted transplantation in children. The TCRbeta library incorporated unique molecular identifiers. A single record per CDR3 protein comes from TCRdb applying MiXCR to the PCR reads. The sample has about 830,000 distinct CDR3 sequences; roughly 16% are singletons. The source material was PBMCs, mostly from graft donor cells, sampled 360 days after TCRalphabeta/CD19-depleted stem cell transplant. Every receptor here comes from a male patient aged 10 to 17 who had a stem cell transplant for acute lymphoblastic leukemia, so the T cells may come from the graft donor.

This clonotype was counted only a few times. The CDR3 is CASSRGLAGEQYF. CDR3 nucleotide sequence: TGCGCCAGCAGTCGTGGACTAGCGGGTGAGCAGTACTTC. The V and J genes are TRBV5-1 and TRBJ2-7; 11 bases are shared with TRBD2. CDR1 is SGHRS and CDR2 is YFSETQ in the germline V gene. V was clipped by 5 bases and J by 7 bases; unmatched bases: 5. CDR3 length: 13 amino acids.

This clonotype occurred a few times. The chain couples TRBV10-3 to TRBJ1-2; D is unresolved. V lost 2 bases and J 1 base, leaving 2 bases between the germline ends. This CDR3 spans 12 amino acids. Per germline, CDR1 ENHRY and CDR2 SYGVKD. CDR3 in amino acids: CAISEGNYGYTF. CDR3 nucleotides: TGTGCCATCAGTGAGGGTAACTATGGCTACACCTTC.

This clonotype was seen repeatedly, ten times or more. V usage is TRBV20-1 and J usage is TRBJ2-7, with D unresolved. Per the germline V gene, CDR1 is DFQATT and CDR2 is SNEGSKA (reference sequence). V lost 0 bases and J 3 bases, leaving 6 bases between the germline ends. This CDR3 has 12 amino acids. This chain's CDR3 is CSARDGDYEQYF. For the CDR3, the DNA is TGCAGTGCTAGAGATGGAGACTACGAGCAGTACTTC.

This clonotype came up a few times. The V gene is TRBV12-3 or TRBV12-4, the J gene TRBJ1-1; D ambiguous. The V and J ends lost 5 bases and 4 bases respectively, with 11 bases between them. CDR3 length equals 13 residues. CDR3 sequence: CASSEWILTEAFF. The CDR3 DNA reads TGTGCCAGCAGTGAATGGATACTCACTGAAGCTTTCTTT.

The chain uses TRBV19 and TRBJ2-7, with 9 bases matching TRBD1. Germline CDR1 is LNHDA and CDR2 is SQIVND (reference sequence). The CDR3 runs to 15 residues. V was clipped by 4 bases and J by 3 bases; unmatched bases: 7. The CDR3 loop is CASSSPGQGIYEQYF. The CDR3 bases are TGTGCCAGTAGTAGCCCGGGACAGGGTATCTACGAGCAGTACTTC. The variable domain in full, with the rest retrieved from reference TRBV19 and TRBJ2-7, is DGGITQSPKYLFRKEGQNVTLSCEQNLNHDAMYWYRQDPGQGLRLIYYSQIVNDFQKGDIAEGYSVSREKKESFPLTVTSAQKNPTAFYLCASSSPGQGIYEQYFGPGTRLTVT.

There are a few counts of this clonotype. V usage is TRBV5-1 and J usage is TRBJ2-7, with TRBD2 identical over 11 bases. Losses at the gene ends were 2 bases for V and 2 bases for J; bases not matched to a gene: 15. This CDR3 has 19 residues. Germline-derived CDR1 and CDR2 are SGHRS and YFSETQ. Here the CDR3 reads CASSFPGGLADRYTYEQYF. CDR3 DNA: TGCGCCAGCAGCTTTCCCGGGGGACTAGCGGACCGATATACCTACGAGCAGTACTTC.

The chain has TRBV5-4 and TRBJ1-1; D is unresolved. V was cut by 5 bases and J by 3 bases, with 11 bases left in between. CDR1 is SGHNT and CDR2 is YYREEE in the germline V gene (reference sequence). The CDR3 length is 13 residues. The CDR3 loop is CASRLGFDTEAFF. The DNA of the CDR3 is TGTGCCAGCAGGTTAGGGTTTGACACTGAAGCTTTCTTT.

The CDR3 nucleotides are TGTGCCAGCAGTGTTGGGCACTACGATACGCAGTATTTT. Translating gives CASSVGHYDTQYF. The chain joins TRBV25-1 to TRBJ2-3; D remains ambiguous. The CDR3 consists of 13 residues. Germline loops: CDR1 MGHDK, CDR2 SYGVNS. V was clipped by 4 bases and J by 6 bases, with 11 bases between them.

DNA of the CDR3: TGTGCCAGCAGTGAATGGACTTACTCCTACAATGAGCAGTTCTTC. Protein product: CASSEWTYSYNEQFF. This chain uses TRBV6-1 with TRBJ2-1; possibly TRBD2 for D (5 bases). In germline, CDR1 is MNHNS, CDR2 SASEGT. There are 15 residues in the CDR3. V gave up 2 bases and J gave up 0 bases, with 8 bases separating them.

The V and J genes are TRBV20-1 and TRBJ2-3; maybe TRBD2 (7 bases). Germline CDR1 DFQATT, CDR2 SNEGSKA (reference sequence). Between the trimmed V and J ends, which lost 2 bases and 6 bases, there was a span of 24 bases. CDR3 length equals 17 residues. The CDR3 region has the DNA TGCAGTGCTAGAAAAGGCGGGGGCCGGGACTATACCGATACGCAGTATTTT. Translated: CSARKGGGRDYTDTQYF.

This clonotype was observed a handful of times. CDR3 protein: CASSNINTQYF. CDR3 in DNA: TGTGCCAGCTCAAATATAAATACGCAGTATTTT. The rearrangement uses TRBV2 and TRBJ2-3; D not certain. Germline CDR1 is SNHLY and CDR2 is FYNNEI. The CDR3 totals 11 residues. The V and J ends lost 8 bases and 7 bases respectively, with 10 bases between them.

This chain's CDR3 is CASSLRAARNYGYTF. The CDR3, as DNA: TGTGCCAGCAGTTTGAGGGCAGCTCGTAACTATGGCTACACCTTC. V usage is TRBV12-3 or TRBV12-4 and J usage is TRBJ1-2, with D hard to call. V was clipped by 3 bases and J by 1 base, with 12 bases between them. The CDR3 has 15 amino acids.

The V and J genes are TRBV5-1 and TRBJ1-1; D is ambiguous. V dropped 1 base and J dropped 0 bases, with 7 bases sitting between them. From germline, CDR1 is SGHRS and CDR2 YFSETQ. CDR3 length: 14 residues. CDR3 in DNA: TGCGCCAGCAGCTTGCCAGATATGAACACTGAAGCTTTCTTT. Protein product: CASSLPDMNTEAFF. Full variable domain (remainder filled in from reference TRBV5-1 and TRBJ1-1): KAGVTQTPRYLIKTRGQQVTLSCSPISGHRSVSWYQQTPGQGLQFLFEYFSETQRNKGNFPGRFSGRQFSNSRSEMNVSTLELGDSALYLCASSLPDMNTEAFFGQGTRLTVV.

The gene calls are TRBV5-1 and TRBJ2-5, with D possibly being TRBD1 (6 bases). This CDR3 spans 16 amino acids. Trimming pared 0 bases from V and 0 bases from J, leaving 12 bases between. The germline CDR1 and CDR2 sequences are SGHRS and YFSETQ. The DNA for the CDR3 is TGCGCCAGCAGCTTGGTGGGACAAGAGTACCAAGAGACCCAGTACTTC. This translates into CASSLVGQEYQETQYF.